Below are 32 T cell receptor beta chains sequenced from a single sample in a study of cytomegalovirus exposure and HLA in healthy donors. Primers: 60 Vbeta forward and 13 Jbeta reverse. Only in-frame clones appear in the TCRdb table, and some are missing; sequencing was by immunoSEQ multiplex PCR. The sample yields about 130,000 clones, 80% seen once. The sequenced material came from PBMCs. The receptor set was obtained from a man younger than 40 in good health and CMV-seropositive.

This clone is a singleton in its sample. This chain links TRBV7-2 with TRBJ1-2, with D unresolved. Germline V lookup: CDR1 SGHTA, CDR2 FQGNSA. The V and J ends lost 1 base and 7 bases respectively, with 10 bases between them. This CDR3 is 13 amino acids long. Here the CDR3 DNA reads TGTGCCAGCAGCTTAGATCGCGGGTCTGGCTACACCTTC. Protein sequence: CASSLDRGSGYTF.

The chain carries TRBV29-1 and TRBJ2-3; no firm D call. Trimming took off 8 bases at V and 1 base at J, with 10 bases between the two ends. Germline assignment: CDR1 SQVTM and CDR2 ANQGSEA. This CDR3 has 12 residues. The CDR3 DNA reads TGCAGCACTGACATCGGCACAGATACGCAGTATTTT. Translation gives CSTDIGTDTQYF.

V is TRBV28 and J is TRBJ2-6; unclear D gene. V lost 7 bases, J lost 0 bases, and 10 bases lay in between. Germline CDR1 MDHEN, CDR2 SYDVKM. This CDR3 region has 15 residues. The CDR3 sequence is CASKIRHSGANVLTF. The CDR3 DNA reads TGTGCCAGCAAAATCAGACACTCTGGGGCCAACGTCCTGACTTTC.

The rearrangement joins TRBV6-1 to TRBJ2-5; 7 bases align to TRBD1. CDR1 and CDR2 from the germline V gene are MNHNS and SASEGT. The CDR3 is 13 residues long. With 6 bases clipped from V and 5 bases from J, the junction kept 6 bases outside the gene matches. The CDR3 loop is CASRGTALETQYF. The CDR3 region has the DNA TGTGCCAGCAGGGGGACAGCCTTGGAGACCCAGTACTTC.

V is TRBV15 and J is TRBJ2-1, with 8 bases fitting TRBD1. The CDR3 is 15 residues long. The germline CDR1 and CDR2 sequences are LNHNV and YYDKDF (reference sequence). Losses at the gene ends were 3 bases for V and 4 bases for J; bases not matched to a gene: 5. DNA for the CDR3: TGTGCCACCAGCAGCGGGACAGGCGAATACAATGAGCAGTTCTTC. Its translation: CATSSGTGEYNEQFF.

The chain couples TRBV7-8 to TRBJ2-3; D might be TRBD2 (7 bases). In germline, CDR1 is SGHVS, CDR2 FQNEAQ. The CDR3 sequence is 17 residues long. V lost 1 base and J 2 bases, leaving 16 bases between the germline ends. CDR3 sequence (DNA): TGTGCCAGCAGCTTAGGCGGGTGGGGGGGGCTCACAGATACGCAGTATTTT. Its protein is CASSLGGWGGLTDTQYF.

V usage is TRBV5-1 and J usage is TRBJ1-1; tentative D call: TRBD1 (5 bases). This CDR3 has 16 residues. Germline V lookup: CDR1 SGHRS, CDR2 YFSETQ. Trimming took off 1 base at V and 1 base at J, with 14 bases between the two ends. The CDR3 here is CASSLSAGPRNTEAFF. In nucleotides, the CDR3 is TGCGCCAGCAGCTTGAGTGCAGGGCCAAGGAACACTGAAGCTTTCTTT. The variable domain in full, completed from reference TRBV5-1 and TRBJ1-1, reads KAGVTQTPRYLIKTRGQQVTLSCSPISGHRSVSWYQQTPGQGLQFLFEYFSETQRNKGNFPGRFSGRQFSNSRSEMNVSTLELGDSALYLCASSLSAGPRNTEAFFGQGTRLTVV.

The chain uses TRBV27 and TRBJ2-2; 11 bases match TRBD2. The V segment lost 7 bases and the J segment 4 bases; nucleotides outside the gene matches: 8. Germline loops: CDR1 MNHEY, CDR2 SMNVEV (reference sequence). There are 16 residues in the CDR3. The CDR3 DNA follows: TGTGCCAGCAAATCTCCTAGCGGGGGGCGCACCGGGGAGCTGTTTTTT. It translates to CASKSPSGGRTGELFF.

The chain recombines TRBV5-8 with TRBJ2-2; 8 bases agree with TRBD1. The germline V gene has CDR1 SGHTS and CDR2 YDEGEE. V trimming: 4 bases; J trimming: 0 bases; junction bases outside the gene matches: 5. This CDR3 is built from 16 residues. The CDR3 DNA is TGTGCCAGCAGCCCCGCAGGGGGCTCGAACACCGGGGAGCTGTTTTTT. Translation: CASSPAGGSNTGELFF.

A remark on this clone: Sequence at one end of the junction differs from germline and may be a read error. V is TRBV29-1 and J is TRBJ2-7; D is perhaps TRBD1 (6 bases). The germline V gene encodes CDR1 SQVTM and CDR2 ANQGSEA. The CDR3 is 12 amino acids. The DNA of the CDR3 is TGCAGCGTTGAAGGCCAGGGGTTCGAGCGGTACTTC. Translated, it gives CSVEGQGFERYF.

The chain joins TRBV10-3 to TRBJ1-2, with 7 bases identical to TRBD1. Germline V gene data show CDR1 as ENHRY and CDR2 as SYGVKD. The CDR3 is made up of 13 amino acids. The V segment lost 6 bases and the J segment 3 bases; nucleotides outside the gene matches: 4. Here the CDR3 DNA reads TGTGCCATCAGGGGAGACAGGGACTATGGCTACACCTTC. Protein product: CAIRGDRDYGYTF.

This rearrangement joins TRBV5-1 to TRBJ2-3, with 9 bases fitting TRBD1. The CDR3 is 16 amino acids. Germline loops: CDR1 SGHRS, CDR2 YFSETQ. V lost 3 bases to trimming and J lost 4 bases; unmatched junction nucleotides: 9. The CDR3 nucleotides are TGCGCCAGCAGCTCAACCGGGACAGGGTTAGCAGATACGCAGTATTTT. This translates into CASSSTGTGLADTQYF.

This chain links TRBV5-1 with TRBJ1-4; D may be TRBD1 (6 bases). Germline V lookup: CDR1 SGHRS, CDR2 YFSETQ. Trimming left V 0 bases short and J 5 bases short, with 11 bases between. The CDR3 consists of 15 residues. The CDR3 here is CASSLEQGVNEKLFF. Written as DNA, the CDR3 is TGCGCCAGCAGCTTGGAACAGGGAGTGAATGAAAAACTGTTTTTT.

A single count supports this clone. The CDR3 region is CASSPDRDYEQYF. CDR3 DNA sequence: TGTGCCAGCAGCCCAGACAGGGACTACGAGCAGTACTTC. The V call is TRBV7-3, the J call TRBJ2-7, with TRBD1 identical over 7 bases. Trimming at V came to 5 bases and at J to 3 bases, leaving 4 bases not matched to a gene. The CDR3 has 13 amino acids. CDR1 is SGHTA and CDR2 is FQGTGA in the germline V gene. The whole variable domain, remainder taken from reference TRBV7-3 and TRBJ2-7, is GAGVSQTPSNKVTEKGKYVELRCDPISGHTALYWYRQSLGQGPEFLIYFQGTGAADDSGLPNDRFFAVRPEGSVSTLKIQRTERGDSAVYLCASSPDRDYEQYFGPGTRLTVT.

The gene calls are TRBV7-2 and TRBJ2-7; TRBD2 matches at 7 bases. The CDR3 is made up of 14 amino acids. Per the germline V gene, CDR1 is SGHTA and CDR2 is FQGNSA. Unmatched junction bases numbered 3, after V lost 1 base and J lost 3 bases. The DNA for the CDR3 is TGTGCCAGCAGCTTAGTCACTAGCGACTACGAGCAGTACTTC. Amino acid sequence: CASSLVTSDYEQYF.

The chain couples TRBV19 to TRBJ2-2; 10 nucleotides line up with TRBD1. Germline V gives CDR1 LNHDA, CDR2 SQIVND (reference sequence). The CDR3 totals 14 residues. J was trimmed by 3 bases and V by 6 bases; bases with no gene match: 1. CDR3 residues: CASRDRGDTGELFF. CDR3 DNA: TGTGCCAGTAGGGACAGGGGGGACACCGGGGAGCTGTTTTTT.

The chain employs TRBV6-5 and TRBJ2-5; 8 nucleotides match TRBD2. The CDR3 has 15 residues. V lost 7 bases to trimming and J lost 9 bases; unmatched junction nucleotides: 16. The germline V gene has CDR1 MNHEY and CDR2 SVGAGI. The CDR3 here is CASIGIAGKPWAQYF. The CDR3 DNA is TGTGCCAGCATCGGCATAGCGGGAAAACCGTGGGCCCAGTACTTC.

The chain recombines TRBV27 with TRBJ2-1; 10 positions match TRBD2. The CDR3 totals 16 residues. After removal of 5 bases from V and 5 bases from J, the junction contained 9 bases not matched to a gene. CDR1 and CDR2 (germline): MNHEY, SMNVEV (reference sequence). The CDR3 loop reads CASSTKRGGDHNEQFF. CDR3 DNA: TGTGCCAGCAGTACCAAGCGGGGGGGAGACCACAATGAGCAGTTCTTC.

The CDR3 reads CAIRDRGNTEAFF. The CDR3 coding sequence is TGTGCCATCCGGGACAGGGGGAACACTGAAGCTTTCTTT. This chain links TRBV10-3 with TRBJ1-1, with 10 bases fitting TRBD1. This CDR3 has 13 amino acids. Looked up from germline, CDR1 is ENHRY and CDR2 is SYGVKD. V shed 8 bases, J shed 1 base, and the junction held 1 base outside the gene matches.

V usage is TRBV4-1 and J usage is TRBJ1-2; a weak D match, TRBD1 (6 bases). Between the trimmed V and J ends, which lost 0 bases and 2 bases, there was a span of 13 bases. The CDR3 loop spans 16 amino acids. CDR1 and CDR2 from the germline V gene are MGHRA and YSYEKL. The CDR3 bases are TGCGCCAGCAGCCAAGATCGGGGGGGCCGAAACTATGGCTACACCTTC. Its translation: CASSQDRGGRNYGYTF.

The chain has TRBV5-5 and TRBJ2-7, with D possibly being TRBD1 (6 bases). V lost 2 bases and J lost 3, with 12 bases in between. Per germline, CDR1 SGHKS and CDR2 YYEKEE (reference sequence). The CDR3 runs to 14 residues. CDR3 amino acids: CASSFDLGHYEQYF. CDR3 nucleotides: TGTGCCAGCAGCTTCGACCTGGGACACTACGAGCAGTACTTC.

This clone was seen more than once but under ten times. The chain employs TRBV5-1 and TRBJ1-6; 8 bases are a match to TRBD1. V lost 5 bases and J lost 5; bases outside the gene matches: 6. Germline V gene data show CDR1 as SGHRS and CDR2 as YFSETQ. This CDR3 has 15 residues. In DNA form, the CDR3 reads TGCGCCAGCAGGGCGCAGGGGGCAAATAATTCACCCCTCCACTTT. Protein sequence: CASRAQGANNSPLHF. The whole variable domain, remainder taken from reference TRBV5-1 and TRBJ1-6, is KAGVTQTPRYLIKTRGQQVTLSCSPISGHRSVSWYQQTPGQGLQFLFEYFSETQRNKGNFPGRFSGRQFSNSRSEMNVSTLELGDSALYLCASRAQGANNSPLHFGNGTRLTVT.

CDR3 protein: CSVRRGFNEKLFF. CDR3 bases: TGCAGCGTCCGCAGGGGTTTCAATGAAAAACTGTTTTTT. V and J are TRBV29-1 and TRBJ1-4; D may be TRBD1 (6 bases). The V end was cut by 6 bases, the J end by 5 bases, with 13 bases between. Germline assignment: CDR1 SQVTM and CDR2 ANQGSEA. The CDR3 has 13 residues.

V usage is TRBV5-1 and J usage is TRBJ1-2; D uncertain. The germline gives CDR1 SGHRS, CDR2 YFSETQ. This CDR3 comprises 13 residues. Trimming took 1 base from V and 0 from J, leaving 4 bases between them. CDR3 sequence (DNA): TGCGCCAGCAGCTTGAACTCTAACTATGGCTACACCTTC. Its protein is CASSLNSNYGYTF.

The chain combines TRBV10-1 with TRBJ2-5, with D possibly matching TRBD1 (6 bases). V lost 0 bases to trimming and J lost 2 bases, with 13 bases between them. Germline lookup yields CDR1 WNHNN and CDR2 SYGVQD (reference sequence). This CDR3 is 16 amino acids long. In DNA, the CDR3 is TGCGCCAGCAGTGAGTCGGGCGGCAGGGGTCAAGAGACCCAGTACTTC. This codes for CASSESGGRGQETQYF.

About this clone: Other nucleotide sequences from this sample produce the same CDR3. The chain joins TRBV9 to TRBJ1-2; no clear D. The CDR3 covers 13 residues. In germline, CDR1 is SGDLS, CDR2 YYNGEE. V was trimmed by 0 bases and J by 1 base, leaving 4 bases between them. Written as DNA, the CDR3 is TGTGCCAGCAGCGTAGCGGTTAACTATGGCTACACCTTC. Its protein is CASSVAVNYGYTF.

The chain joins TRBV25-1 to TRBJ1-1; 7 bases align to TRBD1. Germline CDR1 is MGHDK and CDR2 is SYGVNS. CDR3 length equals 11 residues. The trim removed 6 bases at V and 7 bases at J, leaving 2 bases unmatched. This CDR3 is CASRGTVEAFF. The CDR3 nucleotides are TGTGCCAGCAGGGGGACAGTTGAAGCTTTCTTT.

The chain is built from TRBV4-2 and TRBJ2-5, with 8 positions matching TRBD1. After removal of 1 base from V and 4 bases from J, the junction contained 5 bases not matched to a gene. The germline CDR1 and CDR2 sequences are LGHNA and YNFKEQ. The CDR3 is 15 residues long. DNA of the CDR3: TGTGCCAGCAGCCAAGGGGGGACAGGAAGAGAGACCCAGTACTTC. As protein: CASSQGGTGRETQYF.

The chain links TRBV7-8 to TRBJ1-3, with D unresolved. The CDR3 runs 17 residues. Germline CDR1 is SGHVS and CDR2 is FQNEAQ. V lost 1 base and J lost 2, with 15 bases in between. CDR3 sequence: CASSLVLGVKTGNTIYF. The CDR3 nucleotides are TGTGCCAGCAGCTTAGTCTTGGGCGTAAAAACTGGAAACACCATATATTTT. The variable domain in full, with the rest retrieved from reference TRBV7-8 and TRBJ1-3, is GAGVSQSPRYKVAKRGQDVALRCDPISGHVSLFWYQQALGQGPEFLTYFQNEAQLDKSGLPSDRFFAERPEGSVSTLKIQRTQQEDSAVYLCASSLVLGVKTGNTIYFGEGSWLTVV.

CDR3 bases: TGTGCCAGCTCACCGATGGGGACAAAGAATGAGCAGTTCTTC. Its translation is CASSPMGTKNEQFF. This sequence joins TRBV18 and TRBJ2-1; TRBD1 might be the D (6 bases). This CDR3 region has 14 residues. V was clipped by 3 bases and J by 7 bases, with 13 bases between them. Germline V CDR1 and CDR2: KGHSH, LQKENI.

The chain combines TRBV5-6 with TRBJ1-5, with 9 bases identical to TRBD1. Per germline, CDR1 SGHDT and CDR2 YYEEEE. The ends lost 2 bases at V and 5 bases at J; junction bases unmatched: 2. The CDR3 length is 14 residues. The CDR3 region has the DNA TGTGCCAGCAGCTTAGGGACAGGGTATCAGCCCCAGCATTTT. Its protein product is CASSLGTGYQPQHF.

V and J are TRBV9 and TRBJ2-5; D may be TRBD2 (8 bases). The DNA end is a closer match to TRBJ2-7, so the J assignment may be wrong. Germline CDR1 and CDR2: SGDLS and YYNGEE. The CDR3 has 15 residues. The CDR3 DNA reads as TGTGCCAGCAGCGTTAGCGGGACAGCAATCTACGAGCAGTACTTC. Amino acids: CASSVSGTAIYEQYF.